The 14 T cell receptor beta chains below were found in one sample sequenced in a study of T cells in Graves' hyperthyroidism and ophthalmopathy. What was amplified from RNA transcripts were TCR beta CDR3 regions. Using the HTBI primer set, a first-round RT-PCR was run on the TCR CDR3. One entry per CDR3 protein results from TCRdb running MiXCR on the multiplex PCR reads. Among some 760,000 distinct CDR3 sequences listed, 13% to 15% were seen once. The sample consisted of blood. The receptors originated from a woman between 18 and 29 years old with Graves' hyperthyroidism.

The chain couples TRBV2 to TRBJ1-5; D gene unclear. Germline V gene data show CDR1 as SNHLY and CDR2 as FYNNEI. CDR3 length equals 15 residues. V lost 0 bases and J lost 2, with 8 bases in between. The CDR3 loop reads CASSEARVGNQPQHF. CDR3 bases: TGTGCCAGCAGTGAAGCAAGGGTAGGCAATCAGCCCCAGCATTTT.

This clonotype has just one count. This chain connects TRBV15 to TRBJ2-1, with 12 nucleotides matching TRBD2. The CDR3 consists of 15 residues. Germline V gene data show CDR1 as LNHNV and CDR2 as YYDKDF (reference sequence). CDR3 loop: CATAGPSGRGNEQFF. In DNA form, the CDR3 reads TGTGCGACAGCGGGGCCTAGCGGGAGGGGCAATGAGCAGTTCTTC. Variable domain in full (rest from reference TRBV15 and TRBJ2-1): DAMVIQNPRYQVTQFGKPVTLSCSQTLNHNVMYWYQQKSSQAPKLLFHYYDKDFNNEADTPDNFQSRRPNTSFCFLDIRSPGLGDTAMYLCATAGPSGRGNEQFFGPGTRLTVL.

This clonotype has more than one count but fewer than ten. V gene TRBV7-3 combines with J gene TRBJ2-3; TRBD2 matches 15 bases. V gave up 1 base and J gave up 4 bases; unmatched junction bases: 12. CDR1 and CDR2 (germline): SGHTA, FQGTGA. There are 20 residues in the CDR3. CDR3 protein: CASSLKPGLAGGPSADTQYF. The CDR3 bases are TGTGCCAGCAGCTTAAAACCCGGACTAGCGGGAGGGCCCTCCGCAGATACGCAGTATTTT. The variable domain in full, completed from reference TRBV7-3 and TRBJ2-3, reads GAGVSQTPSNKVTEKGKYVELRCDPISGHTALYWYRQSLGQGPEFLIYFQGTGAADDSGLPNDRFFAVRPEGSVSTLKIQRTERGDSAVYLCASSLKPGLAGGPSADTQYFGPGTRLTVL.

This clonotype was recorded once. Compared with germline, one end of the junction differs, possibly owing to a read error. The chain employs TRBV29-1 and TRBJ2-7; D remains unclear. Germline lookup yields CDR1 SQVTM and CDR2 ANQGSEA. The CDR3 runs to 15 residues. CDR3 region: CSVEGSGRVGYEQCF. The CDR3 bases are TGCAGCGTTGAAGGAAGTGGCCGGGTTGGCTACGAGCAGTGCTTC.

This clonotype appeared many times. The gene calls are TRBV7-9 and TRBJ2-3; no firm D call. V was shortened by 3 bases and J by 2 bases, with 6 bases between the two germline ends. The CDR3 length is 13 residues. Germline CDR1 SEHNR, CDR2 FQNEAQ (reference sequence). The DNA for the CDR3 is TGTGCCAGCAGCTTCGACGACACAGATACGCAGTATTTT. Amino acid sequence: CASSFDDTDTQYF.

This chain links TRBV20-1 with TRBJ1-4; D may be TRBD1 (6 bases). CDR3 length: 13 residues. V dropped 5 bases and J dropped 6 bases, with 13 bases sitting between them. Germline V CDR1 and CDR2: DFQATT, SNEGSKA (reference sequence). In DNA form, the CDR3 reads TGCAGTGCTCGCCGGGACACCCATGAAAAACTGTTTTTT. It specifies CSARRDTHEKLFF.

The V and J genes are TRBV10-1 and TRBJ2-1, with unresolved D. Germline loops: CDR1 WNHNN, CDR2 SYGVQD (reference sequence). This CDR3 is 15 amino acids long. Trimming took 0 bases from V and 6 from J, leaving 12 bases between them. The DNA for the CDR3 is TGCGCCAGCAGTGAGTCCTCTACTCCCTTCAATGAGCAGTTCTTC. Its translation is CASSESSTPFNEQFF.

In this sample, this clonotype turned up a few times. V gene TRBV7-6 combines with J gene TRBJ1-4; 8 bases fit TRBD1. The J segment lost 7 bases and the V segment lost 4 bases, leaving 5 bases of the junction unmatched. This CDR3 is built from 14 residues. The germline gives CDR1 SGHVS, CDR2 FNYEAQ. The CDR3 DNA is TGTGCCAGCAGCTACGGGACAGGAGGTGAAAAACTGTTTTTT. Translation gives CASSYGTGGEKLFF.

This clonotype was recorded at least ten times. The V gene is TRBV11-2, the J gene TRBJ2-1; 7 nucleotides agree with TRBD2. Trimming cost V 1 base and J 7 bases; bases outside gene matches: 10. Germline V lookup: CDR1 SGHAT, CDR2 FQNNGV. This CDR3 region has 16 residues. The CDR3 here is CASSLVGGRAGNEQFF. CDR3 nucleotides: TGTGCCAGCAGCTTAGTAGGTGGGAGGGCCGGGAATGAGCAGTTCTTC. Variable domain in full (rest from reference TRBV11-2 and TRBJ2-1): EAGVAQSPRYKIIEKRQSVAFWCNPISGHATLYWYQQILGQGPKLLIQFQNNGVVDDSQLPKDRFSAERLKGVDSTLKIQPAKLEDSAVYLCASSLVGGRAGNEQFFGPGTRLTVL.

The DNA of the CDR3 is TGTGCCAGCAGCTTGTGGGGGAAGACTAGCGGGAAAGCAGATACGCAGTATTTT. Its translation is CASSLWGKTSGKADTQYF. The V gene is TRBV5-6, the J gene TRBJ2-3; 11 nucleotides match TRBD2. The junction had 11 bases not matched to a gene; V was cut back by 1 base and J by 4 bases. The length of the CDR3 is 18 residues. Germline loops: CDR1 SGHDT, CDR2 YYEEEE.

As for this clonotype: This may be a read error, as it is one base from a much larger clone. V gene TRBV7-2 combines with J gene TRBJ2-1; D gene unclear. This CDR3 region has 13 residues. V lost 1 base and J 10 bases, leaving 11 bases between the germline ends. CDR1 is SGHTA, CDR2 FQGNSA, per germline. CDR3 coding DNA: TGTGCCAGCAGCTTAGACTTAGTACACGAGCAGTTCTTC. Its protein is CASSLDLVHEQFF.

This clonotype was seen many times. V is TRBV2 and J is TRBJ1-5, with D possibly being TRBD1 (5 bases). The germline CDR1 and CDR2 sequences are SNHLY and FYNNEI. The CDR3 is 15 amino acids. Trimming took off 2 bases at V and 3 bases at J, with 11 bases between the two ends. The CDR3 bases are TGTGCCAGCAGTGAAAGGGGTTTGGACAATCAGCCCCAGCATTTT. Amino acids: CASSERGLDNQPQHF.

The V and J genes are TRBV7-2 and TRBJ1-6; D gene uncertain. Trimming took off 5 bases at V and 2 bases at J, with 19 bases between the two ends. Germline-derived CDR1 and CDR2 are SGHTA and FQGNSA. The CDR3 sequence is 18 residues long. This chain's CDR3 is CASSPKGVTATYNSPLHF. DNA for the CDR3: TGTGCCAGCAGCCCTAAAGGAGTAACGGCGACCTATAATTCACCCCTCCACTTT.

J is TRBJ2-5 and V is TRBV7-3, with D tentatively TRBD1 or TRBD2 (6 bases each). From germline, CDR1 is SGHTA and CDR2 FQGTGA. V was clipped by 2 bases and J by 2 bases, with 12 bases between them. CDR3 length: 15 residues. CDR3 region: CASSLGGGVQETQYF. CDR3 sequence (DNA): TGTGCCAGCAGCTTAGGGGGCGGGGTTCAAGAGACCCAGTACTTC.